Each of the 22 T cell receptor beta chains below was sequenced from the same sample in a study of early T cells in non-severe SARS-CoV-2 infection. TCRdb reanalysed the 5' RACE reads using MiXCR and keeps one entry per CDR3 protein. The sample lists tens of thousands of distinct CDR3 sequences, 13% seen once, with about 9.3% in the top ten. Specimen: whole blood, collected at baseline. The receptors were sampled from an adult who was a healthcare worker with PCR-confirmed SARS-CoV-2 infection or an uninfected control (not recorded which).

This clonotype was detected a few times. This rearrangement joins TRBV7-9 to TRBJ1-1; TRBD1 aligns across 10 bases. Germline V gene sequence: CDR1 SEHNR, CDR2 FQNEAQ (reference sequence). Trimming removed 5 bases from V and 6 bases from J; junction bases left unmatched: 6. The CDR3 sequence is 14 residues long. The CDR3 region is CASSPSTGGSEAFF. The CDR3 DNA reads TGTGCCAGCAGCCCGTCGACAGGGGGCTCTGAAGCTTTCTTT.

This chain uses TRBV7-2 with TRBJ2-1; D might be TRBD2 (5 bases). Germline CDR1 is SGHTA and CDR2 is FQGNSA. Deletions cut 2 bases from V and 14 bases from J, with 13 bases between. The CDR3 consists of 12 residues. The CDR3 DNA reads as TGTGCCAGCAGCTTAACGGGTCTGGAGGAGTTCTTC. Protein: CASSLTGLEEFF. Full variable domain (missing parts from reference TRBV7-2 and TRBJ2-1): GAGVSQSPSNKVTEKGKDVELRCDPISGHTALYWYRQSLGQGLEFLIYFQGNSAPDKSGLPSDRFSAERTGGSVSTLTIQRTQQEDSAVYLCASSLTGLEEFFGPGTRLTVL.

The gene calls are TRBV11-3 and TRBJ2-3; 8 nucleotides align to TRBD2. V trimming: 5 bases; J trimming: 8 bases; junction bases outside the gene matches: 15. This CDR3 is 16 amino acids long. The germline CDR1 and CDR2 sequences are SGHNT and YENEEA. The CDR3 sequence is CASSPGGRGAPSTQYF. The CDR3 DNA is TGTGCCAGCAGCCCCGGAGGGCGGGGGGCCCCCAGTACGCAGTATTTT.

The chain is built from TRBV7-2 and TRBJ2-3; possible D gene TRBD1, 6 bases. CDR1 and CDR2 (germline): SGHTA, FQGNSA. Trimming removed 5 bases at V and 4 bases at J, with 13 bases between. The CDR3 is made up of 14 amino acids. The DNA of the CDR3 is TGTGCCAGCAGCACTAACAGGGTGGCAGATACGCAGTATTTT. Protein sequence: CASSTNRVADTQYF. Looking up the rest from reference TRBV7-2 and TRBJ2-3 gives the full variable domain: GAGVSQSPSNKVTEKGKDVELRCDPISGHTALYWYRQSLGQGLEFLIYFQGNSAPDKSGLPSDRFSAERTGGSVSTLTIQRTQQEDSAVYLCASSTNRVADTQYFGPGTRLTVL.

The chain couples TRBV11-3 to TRBJ2-7, with D maybe TRBD2 (5 bases). V lost 5 bases to trimming and J lost 6 bases, with 11 bases between them. CDR1 SGHNT and CDR2 YENEEA come from the germline V gene. The CDR3 spans 12 residues. The DNA for the CDR3 is TGTGCCAGCAGCCCTCCTCGGGGCGAGCAGTACTTC. This translates into CASSPPRGEQYF.

This clonotype was counted between two and nine times. This chain joins TRBV28 and TRBJ1-5; D might be TRBD1 (6 bases). CDR3 length: 12 residues. Germline loops: CDR1 MDHEN, CDR2 SYDVKM. With 6 bases removed from V and 7 bases from J, the gap between germline ends came to 10 bases. CDR3 sequence reads: CASRWGRQPQHF. DNA of the CDR3: TGTGCCAGCAGATGGGGGCGGCAGCCCCAGCATTTT.

The sample holds many counts of this clonotype. The chain couples TRBV11-2 to TRBJ2-1; D is unclear. V was trimmed by 5 bases and J by 2 bases, leaving 13 bases between them. Germline CDR1 and CDR2: SGHAT and FQNNGV. This CDR3 region has 15 residues. DNA for the CDR3: TGTGCCAGCAGCCAGTTACAAAGAGCCTACAATGAGCAGTTCTTC. Translation gives CASSQLQRAYNEQFF.

In its sample, this clonotype was seen a few times. The chain couples TRBV2 to TRBJ1-3, with D perhaps matching TRBD1 (6 bases). The CDR3 spans 15 residues. Trimming shortened V by 5 bases and J by 2 bases, and 13 bases separated the two germline ends. Germline V CDR1 and CDR2: SNHLY, FYNNEI. The CDR3 DNA follows: TGTGCCAGCAGTACCGGGACAACGACTGGAAACACCATATATTTT. It encodes CASSTGTTTGNTIYF.

This clonotype was seen many times. V gene TRBV11-1 combines with J gene TRBJ2-1, with 8 bases matching TRBD2. CDR3 length: 15 amino acids. V lost 5 bases, J lost 9 bases, and 12 bases stayed unmatched. Germline values: CDR1 SGHAT, CDR2 FQDESV (reference sequence). The chain's CDR3 is CASSGRTSRSGEQFF. The CDR3 coding sequence is TGTGCCAGCAGCGGACGGACTAGCAGGTCCGGTGAGCAGTTCTTC.

Many counts were recorded for this clonotype. The chain joins TRBV4-2 to TRBJ2-5, with D uncertain. The CDR3 length is 15 residues. V was shortened by 0 bases and J by 4 bases, with 12 bases between the two germline ends. The germline CDR1 and CDR2 sequences are LGHNA and YNFKEQ. DNA of the CDR3: TGTGCCAGCAGCCAAGATCAAGTTAGCTTAGAGACCCAGTACTTC. Protein: CASSQDQVSLETQYF.

This clonotype was picked up many times. The rearrangement joins TRBV7-8 to TRBJ2-1; D uncertain. Germline loops: CDR1 SGHVS, CDR2 FQNEAQ. The V and J ends lost 0 bases and 0 bases respectively, with 12 bases between them. The length of the CDR3 is 17 residues. CDR3 coding DNA: TGTGCCAGCAGCTTAGCGCGGCGCCCGAGCTCCTACAATGAGCAGTTCTTC. Its protein product is CASSLARRPSSYNEQFF.

This clonotype was picked up many times. The chain couples TRBV5-1 to TRBJ2-1; 8 bases match TRBD1. Unmatched junction bases numbered 12, after V lost 2 bases and J lost 8 bases. The CDR3 has 16 amino acids. Germline V lookup: CDR1 SGHRS, CDR2 YFSETQ. This chain's CDR3 is CASSLTDRGRRDEQFF. CDR3 bases: TGCGCCAGCAGCTTAACCGACAGGGGAAGGAGAGATGAGCAGTTCTTC.

CDR3 DNA: TGTGCCAGCACCCTCCGACTGGAGGGGGCTGAAGCTTTCTTT. This encodes CASTLRLEGAEAFF. The V gene is TRBV6-2 or TRBV6-3, the J gene TRBJ1-1; possibly TRBD1 for D (6 bases). The germline gives CDR1 MNHEY, CDR2 SVGEGT. The V end was cut by 7 bases, the J end by 6 bases, with 18 bases between. This CDR3 is 14 amino acids long.

This clonotype came up a few times. V and J are TRBV10-3 and TRBJ2-1; TRBD1 might be the D (5 bases). CDR1 is ENHRY and CDR2 is SYGVKD in the germline V gene. With 7 bases removed from V and 10 bases from J, the gap between germline ends came to 11 bases. The CDR3 spans 11 residues. Here the CDR3 reads CAIKMDMEQFF. CDR3 DNA sequence: TGTGCCATCAAAATGGACATGGAGCAGTTCTTC.

In this sample, this clonotype turned up a few times. This chain uses TRBV27 with TRBJ2-5, with D maybe TRBD1 (5 bases). The CDR3 runs 13 residues. The V end was cut by 6 bases, the J end by 1 base, with 9 bases between. CDR1 is MNHEY and CDR2 is SMNVEV in the germline V gene (reference sequence). The CDR3 sequence is CASRIQGQETQYF. The DNA of the CDR3 is TGTGCCAGCAGAATTCAGGGCCAAGAGACCCAGTACTTC.

This clonotype was detected a few times. As DNA, the CDR3 is TGTGCCAGCAGTGATAGTCCAGGGGTCCCCTACGAGCAGTACTTC. Protein sequence: CASSDSPGVPYEQYF. This chain links TRBV6-1 with TRBJ2-7; weak D call: TRBD1 (6 bases). The CDR3 is made up of 15 amino acids. In germline, CDR1 is MNHNS, CDR2 SASEGT. V was cut by 3 bases and J by 2 bases, with 14 bases left in between.

About this clonotype: One end of the junction varies from germline; a read error may be responsible. This chain links TRBV11-1 with TRBJ2-1; 11 nucleotides agree with TRBD2. CDR3 length: 14 amino acids. CDR1 and CDR2 (germline): SGHAT, FQDESV (reference sequence). CDR3 sequence: CVSSPLIAGGGQFF. The CDR3 DNA is TGTGTCAGCAGCCCCTTAATAGCGGGAGGGGGACAGTTCTTC.

This clonotype was observed many times. The CDR3 region has the DNA TGTGCCAGCAGTTTAGGCGGACTTAGTACGCAGTATTTT. It is translated as CASSLGGLSTQYF. The rearrangement links TRBV28 to TRBJ2-3; maybe TRBD2 (5 bases). The germline V and J ends were trimmed by 2 bases and 8 bases, with 11 bases remaining between them. This CDR3 spans 13 amino acids. Looked up from germline, CDR1 is MDHEN and CDR2 is SYDVKM.

The chain has TRBV12-3 or TRBV12-4 and TRBJ2-7, with TRBD1 matching 9 bases. Germline trimming cut 5 bases from V and 2 bases from J; bases unmatched to any gene: 7. The CDR3 has 15 amino acids. CDR3 nucleotides: TGTGCCAGCAGTGGGGGGACAGGGAGCGCCTACGAGCAGTACTTC. Its translation: CASSGGTGSAYEQYF.

This clonotype appeared a few times. The V call is TRBV28, the J call TRBJ1-4; D unresolved. V lost 7 bases and J 2 bases, leaving 11 bases between the germline ends. Germline V gene sequence: CDR1 MDHEN, CDR2 SYDVKM. CDR3 size: 14 residues. The CDR3 spells CASIAGGTNEKLFF. The CDR3 DNA reads as TGTGCCAGCATCGCAGGAGGGACTAATGAAAAACTGTTTTTT.

The chain couples TRBV20-1 to TRBJ2-3, with 11 positions matching TRBD1. J was trimmed by 3 bases and V by 7 bases; bases with no gene match: 9. This CDR3 region has 15 residues. The germline V gene encodes CDR1 DFQATT and CDR2 SNEGSKA (reference sequence). In nucleotides, the CDR3 is TGCAGTGTCAACCCGGACAGGGGGCGAACAGATACGCAGTATTTT. Translating it yields CSVNPDRGRTDTQYF.

The chain has TRBV7-9 and TRBJ2-7, with 7 bases matching TRBD1. Per the germline V gene, CDR1 is SEHNR and CDR2 is FQNEAQ (reference sequence). V dropped 5 bases and J dropped 0; count of bases not matched to a gene: 7. CDR3 size: 15 residues. The CDR3 nucleotides are TGTGCCAGCAGCGGGACAGTGAAGTTCTCCTACGAGCAGTACTTC. Translating it yields CASSGTVKFSYEQYF.